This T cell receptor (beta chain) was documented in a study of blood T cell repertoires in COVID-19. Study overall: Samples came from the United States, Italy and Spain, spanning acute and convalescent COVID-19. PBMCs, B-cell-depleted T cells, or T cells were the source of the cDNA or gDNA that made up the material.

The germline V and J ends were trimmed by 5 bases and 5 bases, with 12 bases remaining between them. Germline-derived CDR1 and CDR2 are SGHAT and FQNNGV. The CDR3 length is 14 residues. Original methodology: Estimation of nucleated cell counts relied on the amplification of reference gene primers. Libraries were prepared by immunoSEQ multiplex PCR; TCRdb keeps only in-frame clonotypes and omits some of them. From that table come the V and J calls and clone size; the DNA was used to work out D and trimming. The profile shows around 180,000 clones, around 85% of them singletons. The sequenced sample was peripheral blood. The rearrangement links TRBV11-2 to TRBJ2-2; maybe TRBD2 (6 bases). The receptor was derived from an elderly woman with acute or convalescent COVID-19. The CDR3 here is CASSHVGRTGELFF. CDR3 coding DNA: TGTGCCAGCAGCCACGTAGGGAGGACCGGGGAGCTGTTTTTT.